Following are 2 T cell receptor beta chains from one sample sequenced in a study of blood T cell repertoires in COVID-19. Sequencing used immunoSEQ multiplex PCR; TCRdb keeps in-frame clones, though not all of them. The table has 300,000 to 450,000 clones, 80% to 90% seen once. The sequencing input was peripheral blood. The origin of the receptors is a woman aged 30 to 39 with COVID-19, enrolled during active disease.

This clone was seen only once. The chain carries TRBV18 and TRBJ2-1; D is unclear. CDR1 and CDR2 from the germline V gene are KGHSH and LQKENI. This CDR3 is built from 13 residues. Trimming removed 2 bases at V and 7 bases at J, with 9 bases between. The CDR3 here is CASSPVGVNEQFF. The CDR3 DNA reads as TGTGCCAGCTCACCAGTGGGCGTTAATGAGCAGTTCTTC.

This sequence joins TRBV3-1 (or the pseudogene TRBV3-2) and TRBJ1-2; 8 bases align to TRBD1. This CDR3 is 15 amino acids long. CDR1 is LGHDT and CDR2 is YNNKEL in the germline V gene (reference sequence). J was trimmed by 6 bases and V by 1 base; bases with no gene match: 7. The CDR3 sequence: CASSQVTGAWNGYTF. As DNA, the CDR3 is TGTGCCAGCAGCCAAGTGACAGGGGCCTGGAATGGCTACACCTTC.